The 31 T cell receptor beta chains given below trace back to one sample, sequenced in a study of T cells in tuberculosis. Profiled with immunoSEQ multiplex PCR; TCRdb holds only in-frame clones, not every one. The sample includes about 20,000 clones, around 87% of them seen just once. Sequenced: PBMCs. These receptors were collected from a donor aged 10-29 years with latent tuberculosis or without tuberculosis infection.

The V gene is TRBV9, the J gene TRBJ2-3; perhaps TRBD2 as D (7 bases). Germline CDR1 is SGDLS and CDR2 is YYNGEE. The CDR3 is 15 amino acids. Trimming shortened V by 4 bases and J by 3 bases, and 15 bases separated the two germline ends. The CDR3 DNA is TGTGCCAGCAGCTCCCAAGGGGGGGGAACAGATACGCAGTATTTT. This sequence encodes CASSSQGGGTDTQYF. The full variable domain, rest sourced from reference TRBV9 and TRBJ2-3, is DSGVTQTPKHLITATGQRVTLRCSPRSGDLSVYWYQQSLDQGLQFLIQYYNGEERAKGNILERFSAQQFPDLHSELNLSSLELGDSALYFCASSSQGGGTDTQYFGPGTRLTVL.

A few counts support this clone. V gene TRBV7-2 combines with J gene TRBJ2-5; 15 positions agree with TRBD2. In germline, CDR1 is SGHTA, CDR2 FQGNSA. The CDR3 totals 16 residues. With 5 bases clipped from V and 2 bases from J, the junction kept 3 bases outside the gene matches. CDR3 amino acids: CASSLGTSGGQETQYF. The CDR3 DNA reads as TGTGCCAGCAGCCTGGGGACTAGCGGGGGGCAAGAGACCCAGTACTTC.

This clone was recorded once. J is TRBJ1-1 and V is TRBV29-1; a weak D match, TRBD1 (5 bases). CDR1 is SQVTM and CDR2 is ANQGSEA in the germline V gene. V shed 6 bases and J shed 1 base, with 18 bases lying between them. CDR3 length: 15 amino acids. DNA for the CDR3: TGCAGCGTAGATCCTTTTTACAGGAGGAACACTGAAGCTTTCTTT. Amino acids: CSVDPFYRRNTEAFF.

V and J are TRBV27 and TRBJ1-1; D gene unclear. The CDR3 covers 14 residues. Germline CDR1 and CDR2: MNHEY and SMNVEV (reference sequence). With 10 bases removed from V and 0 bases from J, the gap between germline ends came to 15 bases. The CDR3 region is CANRVSCVNTEAFF. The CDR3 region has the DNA TGTGCCAACCGCGTGTCCTGTGTGAACACTGAAGCTTTCTTT.

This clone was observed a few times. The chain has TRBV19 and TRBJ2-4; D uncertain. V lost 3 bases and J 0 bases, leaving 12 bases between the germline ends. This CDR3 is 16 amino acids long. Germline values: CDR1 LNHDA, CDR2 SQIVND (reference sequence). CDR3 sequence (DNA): TGTGCCAGTAGTATCTCCGGGTCAGTAGCCAAAAACATTCAGTACTTC. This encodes CASSISGSVAKNIQYF.

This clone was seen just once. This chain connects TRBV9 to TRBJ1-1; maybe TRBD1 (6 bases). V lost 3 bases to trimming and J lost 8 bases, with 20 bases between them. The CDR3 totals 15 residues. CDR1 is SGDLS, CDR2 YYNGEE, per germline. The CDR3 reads CASSAGDSSFTEAFF. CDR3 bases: TGTGCCAGCAGCGCAGGGGATTCTTCTTTCACCGAAGCTTTCTTT. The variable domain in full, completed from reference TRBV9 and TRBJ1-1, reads DSGVTQTPKHLITATGQRVTLRCSPRSGDLSVYWYQQSLDQGLQFLIQYYNGEERAKGNILERFSAQQFPDLHSELNLSSLELGDSALYFCASSAGDSSFTEAFFGQGTRLTVV.

The CDR3 sequence is CASSLVDRSYEQYF. The CDR3 bases are TGCGCCAGCAGCTTAGTGGACAGATCCTACGAGCAGTACTTC. This chain uses TRBV5-1 with TRBJ2-7, with D possibly TRBD1 on 6 matching bases. V dropped 2 bases and J dropped 1 base, with 10 bases sitting between them. The CDR3 has 14 residues. Germline V gives CDR1 SGHRS, CDR2 YFSETQ.

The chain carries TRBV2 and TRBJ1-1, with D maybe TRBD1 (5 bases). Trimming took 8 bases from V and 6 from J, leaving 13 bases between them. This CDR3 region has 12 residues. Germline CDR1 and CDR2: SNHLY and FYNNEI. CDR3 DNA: TGTGCCAGCGAGGGACGGGGGGCTGAAGCTTTCTTT. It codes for CASEGRGAEAFF.

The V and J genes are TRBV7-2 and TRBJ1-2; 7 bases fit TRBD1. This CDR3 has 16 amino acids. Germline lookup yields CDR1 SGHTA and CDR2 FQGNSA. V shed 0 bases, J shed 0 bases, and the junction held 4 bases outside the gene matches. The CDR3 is CASSLATQGANYGYTF. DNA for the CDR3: TGTGCCAGCAGCTTAGCTACGCAGGGGGCTAACTATGGCTACACCTTC.

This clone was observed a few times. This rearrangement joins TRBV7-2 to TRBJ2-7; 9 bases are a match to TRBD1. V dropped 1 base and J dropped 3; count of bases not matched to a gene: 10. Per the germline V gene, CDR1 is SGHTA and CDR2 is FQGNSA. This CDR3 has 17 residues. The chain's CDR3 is CASSLGAGTGSIYEQYF. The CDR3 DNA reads TGTGCCAGCAGCTTAGGGGCCGGGACAGGGAGTATCTACGAGCAGTACTTC.

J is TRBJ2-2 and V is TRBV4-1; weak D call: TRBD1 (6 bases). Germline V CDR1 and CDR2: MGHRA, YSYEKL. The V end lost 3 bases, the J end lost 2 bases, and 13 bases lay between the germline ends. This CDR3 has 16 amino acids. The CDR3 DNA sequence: TGCGCCAGCAGCCAGGAGACAGGAGCTAACACCGGGGAGCTGTTTTTT. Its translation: CASSQETGANTGELFF.

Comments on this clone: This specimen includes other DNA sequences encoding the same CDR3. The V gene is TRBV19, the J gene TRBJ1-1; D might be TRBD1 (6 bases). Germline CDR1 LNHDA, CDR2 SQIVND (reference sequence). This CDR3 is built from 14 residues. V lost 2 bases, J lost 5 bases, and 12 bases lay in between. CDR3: CASSIQGRGTEAFF. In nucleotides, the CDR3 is TGTGCCAGTAGTATACAGGGGAGGGGAACTGAAGCTTTCTTT.

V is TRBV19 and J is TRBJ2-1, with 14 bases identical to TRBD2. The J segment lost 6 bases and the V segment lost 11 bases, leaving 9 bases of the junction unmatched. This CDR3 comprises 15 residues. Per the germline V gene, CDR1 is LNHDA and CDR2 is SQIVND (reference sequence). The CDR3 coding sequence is TGTGCCTCGAGACGCGGGACTAGCGGGGGCAATGAGCAGTTCTTC. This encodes CASRRGTSGGNEQFF.

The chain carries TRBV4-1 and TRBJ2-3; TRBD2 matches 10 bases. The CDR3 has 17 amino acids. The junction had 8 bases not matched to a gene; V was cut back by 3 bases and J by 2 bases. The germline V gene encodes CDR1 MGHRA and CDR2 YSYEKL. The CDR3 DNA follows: TGCGCCAGCAGCCAGCTACTAGCGGGGTTAAACACAGATACGCAGTATTTT. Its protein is CASSQLLAGLNTDTQYF.

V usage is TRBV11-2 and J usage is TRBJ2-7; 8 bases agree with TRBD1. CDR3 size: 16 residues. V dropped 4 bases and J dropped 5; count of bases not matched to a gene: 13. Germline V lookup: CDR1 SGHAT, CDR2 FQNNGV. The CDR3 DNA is TGTGCCAGCAGCTCGCCGAAGTACCAGGGGGCGGACGAGCAGTACTTC. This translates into CASSSPKYQGADEQYF. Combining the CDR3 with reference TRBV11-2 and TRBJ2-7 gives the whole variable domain EAGVAQSPRYKIIEKRQSVAFWCNPISGHATLYWYQQILGQGPKLLIQFQNNGVVDDSQLPKDRFSAERLKGVDSTLKIQPAKLEDSAVYLCASSSPKYQGADEQYFGPGTRLTVT.

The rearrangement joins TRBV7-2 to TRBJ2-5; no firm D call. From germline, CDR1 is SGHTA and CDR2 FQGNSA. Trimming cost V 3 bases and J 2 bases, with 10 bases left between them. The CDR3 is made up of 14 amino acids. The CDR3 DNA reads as TGTGCCAGCAGCTTGCGCTCGCTACAAGAGACCCAGTACTTC. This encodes CASSLRSLQETQYF.

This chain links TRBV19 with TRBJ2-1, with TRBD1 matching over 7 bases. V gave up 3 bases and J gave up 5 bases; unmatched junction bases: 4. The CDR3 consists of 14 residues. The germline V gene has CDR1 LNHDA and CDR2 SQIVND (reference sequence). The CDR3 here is CASSMGQGDNEQFF. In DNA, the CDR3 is TGTGCCAGTAGTATGGGGCAGGGGGACAATGAGCAGTTCTTC. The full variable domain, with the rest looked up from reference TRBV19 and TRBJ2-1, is DGGITQSPKYLFRKEGQNVTLSCEQNLNHDAMYWYRQDPGQGLRLIYYSQIVNDFQKGDIAEGYSVSREKKESFPLTVTSAQKNPTAFYLCASSMGQGDNEQFFGPGTRLTVL.

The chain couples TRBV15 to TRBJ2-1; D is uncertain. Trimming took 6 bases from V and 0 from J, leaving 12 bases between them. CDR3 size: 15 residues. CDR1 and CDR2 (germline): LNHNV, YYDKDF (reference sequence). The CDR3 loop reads CATSFKSSSYNEQFF. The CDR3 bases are TGTGCCACCAGTTTTAAATCCAGCTCCTACAATGAGCAGTTCTTC.

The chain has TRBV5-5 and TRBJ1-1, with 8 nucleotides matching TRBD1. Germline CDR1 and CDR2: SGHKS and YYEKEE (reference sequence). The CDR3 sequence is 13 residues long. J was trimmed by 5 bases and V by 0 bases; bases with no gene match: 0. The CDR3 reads CASSLDRGTEAFF. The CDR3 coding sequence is TGTGCCAGCAGCTTGGACAGGGGGACTGAAGCTTTCTTT.

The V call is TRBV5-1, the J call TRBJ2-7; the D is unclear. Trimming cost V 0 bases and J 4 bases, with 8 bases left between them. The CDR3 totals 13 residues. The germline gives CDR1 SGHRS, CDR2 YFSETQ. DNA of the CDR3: TGCGCCAGCAGCTTGGCACTCCCTTACGAGCAGTACTTC. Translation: CASSLALPYEQYF.

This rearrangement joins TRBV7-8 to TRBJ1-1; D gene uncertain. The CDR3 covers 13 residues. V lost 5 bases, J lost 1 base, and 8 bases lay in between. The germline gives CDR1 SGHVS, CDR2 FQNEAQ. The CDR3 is CASSPLGNTEAFF. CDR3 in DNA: TGTGCCAGCAGCCCCCTAGGGAACACTGAAGCTTTCTTT.

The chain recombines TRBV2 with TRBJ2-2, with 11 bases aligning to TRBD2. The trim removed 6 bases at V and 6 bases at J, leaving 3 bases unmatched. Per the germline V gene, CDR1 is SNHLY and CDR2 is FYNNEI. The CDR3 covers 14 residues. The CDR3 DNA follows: TGTGCCAGCAGAGTAGCGGGGGGGCCCGGGGAGCTGTTTTTT. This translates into CASRVAGGPGELFF.

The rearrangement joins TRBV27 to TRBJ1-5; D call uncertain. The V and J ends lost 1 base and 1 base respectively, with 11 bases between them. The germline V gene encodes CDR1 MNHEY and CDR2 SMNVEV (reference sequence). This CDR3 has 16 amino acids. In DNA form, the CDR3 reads TGTGCCAGCAGTTTATATCCCCTCGCGAGCAATCAGCCCCAGCATTTT. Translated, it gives CASSLYPLASNQPQHF.

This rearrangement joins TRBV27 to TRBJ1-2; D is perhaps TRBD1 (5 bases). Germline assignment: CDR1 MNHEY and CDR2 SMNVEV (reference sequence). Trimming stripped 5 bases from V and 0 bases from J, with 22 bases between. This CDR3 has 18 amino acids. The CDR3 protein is CASSRRWQGPKTNYGYTF. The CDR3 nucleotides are TGTGCCAGCAGTCGCAGGTGGCAGGGCCCAAAGACTAACTATGGCTACACCTTC.

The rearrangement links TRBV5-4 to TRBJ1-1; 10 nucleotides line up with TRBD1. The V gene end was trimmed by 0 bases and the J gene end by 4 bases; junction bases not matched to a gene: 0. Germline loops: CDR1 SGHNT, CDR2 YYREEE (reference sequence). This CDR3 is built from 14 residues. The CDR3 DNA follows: TGTGCCAGCAGCTTGGGACAGGGGGCCACTGAAGCTTTCTTT. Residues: CASSLGQGATEAFF.

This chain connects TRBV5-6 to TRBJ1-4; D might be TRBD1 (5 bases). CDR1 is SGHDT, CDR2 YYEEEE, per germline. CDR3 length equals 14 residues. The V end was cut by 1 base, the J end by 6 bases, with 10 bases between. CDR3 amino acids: CASSLRGGDEKLFF. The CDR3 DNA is TGTGCCAGCAGCTTGCGGGGGGGAGATGAAAAACTGTTTTTT. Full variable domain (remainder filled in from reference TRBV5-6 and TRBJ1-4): DAGVTQSPTHLIKTRGQQVTLRCSPKSGHDTVSWYQQALGQGPQFIFQYYEEEERQRGNFPDRFSGHQFPNYSSELNVNALLLGDSALYLCASSLRGGDEKLFFGSGTQLSVL.

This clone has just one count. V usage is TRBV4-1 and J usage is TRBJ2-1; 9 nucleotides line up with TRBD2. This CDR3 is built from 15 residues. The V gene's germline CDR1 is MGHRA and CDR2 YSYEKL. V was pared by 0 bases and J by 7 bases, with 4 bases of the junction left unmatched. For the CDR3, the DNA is TGCGCCAGCAGCCAAGATGCGACTAGCGGTAATGAGCAGTTCTTC. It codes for CASSQDATSGNEQFF.

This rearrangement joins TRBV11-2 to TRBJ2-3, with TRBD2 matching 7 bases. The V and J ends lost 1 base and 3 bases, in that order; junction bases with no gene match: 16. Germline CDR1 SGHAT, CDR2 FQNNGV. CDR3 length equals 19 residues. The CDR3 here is CASSLAGDVLADGTDTQYF. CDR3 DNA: TGTGCCAGCAGCTTAGCGGGCGACGTTCTAGCGGATGGAACAGATACGCAGTATTTT.

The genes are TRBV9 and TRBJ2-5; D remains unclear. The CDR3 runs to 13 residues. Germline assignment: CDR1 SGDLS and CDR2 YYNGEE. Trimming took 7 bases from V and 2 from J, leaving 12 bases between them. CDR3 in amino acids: CASGSGVQETQYF. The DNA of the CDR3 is TGTGCCAGCGGATCGGGTGTGCAAGAGACCCAGTACTTC.

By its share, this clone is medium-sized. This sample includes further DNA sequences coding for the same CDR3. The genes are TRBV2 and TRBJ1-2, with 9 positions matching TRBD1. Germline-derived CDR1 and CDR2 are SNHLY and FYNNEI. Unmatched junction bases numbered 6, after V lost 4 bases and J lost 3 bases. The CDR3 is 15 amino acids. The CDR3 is CASSAGQGGDYGYTF. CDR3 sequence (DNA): TGTGCCAGCAGTGCGGGACAGGGAGGGGACTATGGCTACACCTTC.

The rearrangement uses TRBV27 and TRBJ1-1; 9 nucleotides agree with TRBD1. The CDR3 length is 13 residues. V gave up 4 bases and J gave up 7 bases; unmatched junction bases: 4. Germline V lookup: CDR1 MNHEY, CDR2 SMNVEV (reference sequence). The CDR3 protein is CASSSQGQGEAFF. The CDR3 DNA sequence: TGTGCCAGCAGTTCCCAGGGACAGGGTGAAGCTTTCTTT.